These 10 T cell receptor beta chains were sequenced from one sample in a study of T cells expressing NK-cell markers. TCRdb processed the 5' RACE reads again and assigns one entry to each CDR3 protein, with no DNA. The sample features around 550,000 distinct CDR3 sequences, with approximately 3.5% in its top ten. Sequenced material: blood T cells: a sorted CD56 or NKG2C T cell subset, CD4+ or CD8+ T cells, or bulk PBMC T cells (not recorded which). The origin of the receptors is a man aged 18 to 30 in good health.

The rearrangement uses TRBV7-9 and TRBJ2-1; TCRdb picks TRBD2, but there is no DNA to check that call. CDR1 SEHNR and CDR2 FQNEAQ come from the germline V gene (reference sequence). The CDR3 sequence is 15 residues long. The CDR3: CASSTLRDYDNEQFF.

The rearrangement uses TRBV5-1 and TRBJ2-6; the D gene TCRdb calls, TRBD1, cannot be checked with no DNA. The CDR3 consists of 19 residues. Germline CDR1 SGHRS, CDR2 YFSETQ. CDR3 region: CASSSQGSLTVSGANVLTF.

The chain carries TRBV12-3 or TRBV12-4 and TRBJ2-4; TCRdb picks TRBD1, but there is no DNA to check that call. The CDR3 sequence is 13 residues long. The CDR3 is CASRAGQGDIQYF.

CDR3 sequence reads: CAISEDMAGATDTQYF. The chain uses TRBV10-3 and TRBJ2-3; without DNA, the TCRdb call of TRBD2 cannot be checked. The length of the CDR3 is 16 residues. Looked up from germline, CDR1 is ENHRY and CDR2 is SYGVKD.

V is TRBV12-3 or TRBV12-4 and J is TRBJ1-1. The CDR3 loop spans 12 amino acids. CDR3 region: CASSREGTEAFF.

The CDR3 is CASSSPGQGAEETQYF. The chain employs TRBV27 and TRBJ2-5; with no DNA, the TCRdb D assignment of TRBD1 cannot be verified. The CDR3 spans 16 residues. Germline-derived CDR1 and CDR2 are MNHEY and SMNVEV (reference sequence).

CDR3 sequence: CASSPHLDTQYF. The chain links TRBV7-9 to TRBJ2-3. Germline loops: CDR1 SEHNR, CDR2 FQNEAQ (reference sequence). The CDR3 extends over 12 amino acids.

The CDR3 loop is CAISEFPGDTDTQYF. The chain links TRBV10-3 to TRBJ2-3. The CDR3 contains 15 residues. Germline-derived CDR1 and CDR2 are ENHRY and SYGVKD.

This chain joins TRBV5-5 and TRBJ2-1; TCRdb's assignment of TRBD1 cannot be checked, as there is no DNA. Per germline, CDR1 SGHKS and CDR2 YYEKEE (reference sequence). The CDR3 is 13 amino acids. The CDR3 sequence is CANGQGAHNEQFF.

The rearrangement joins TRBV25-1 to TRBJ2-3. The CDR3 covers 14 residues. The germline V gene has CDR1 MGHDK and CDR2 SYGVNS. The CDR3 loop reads CATLSSFFTDTQYF.